This entry concerns a single TCR beta chain. This entry belongs to a study of ipilimumab plus nivolumab after autologous stem cell transplantation. Study background: A median of about eight nivolumab and about 5 ipilimumab doses were given. The DLBCL group included primary refractory and relapsed cases.

The CDR3 totals 16 residues. V lost 4 bases and J lost 7; bases outside the gene matches: 12. The V gene's germline CDR1 is SGHNT and CDR2 YYREEE (reference sequence). Libraries were prepared by immunoSEQ multiplex PCR; TCRdb keeps only in-frame clonotypes and omits some of them. Of tens of thousands of clones in the sample, around 80% were seen once. Patients got ipilimumab 1 mg/kg beginning 14 to 28 days post-transplant. Patients received nivolumab 3 mg/kg at weeks 1, 4, 7, 10, then fortnightly to week 26. The V and J genes are TRBV5-4 and TRBJ2-1; TRBD1 matches 9 bases. The sample in question was PBMCs, obtained in a trial of ipilimumab plus nivolumab as post-transplant consolidation. The source is a male donor with diffuse large B-cell lymphoma. The CDR3 here is CASSTYRGPDSNEQFF. The CDR3 DNA follows: TGTGCCAGCAGCACATACAGGGGGCCAGATTCAAATGAGCAGTTCTTC.